The following is a T cell receptor (beta chain) sequence with its context. Sequenced by immunoSEQ multiplex PCR; TCRdb stores in-frame clones only, minus some. This table has over 110,000 clones, approximately 94% appearing once. The sample comes from a study of T cell responses to AZD1222 COVID-19 vaccine. Germline CDR1 reads SGHVS; CDR2 reads FQNEAQ. Trimming at V came to 4 bases and at J to 5 bases, leaving 11 bases not matched to a gene. The CDR3 runs to 16 residues. J is TRBJ2-3 and V is TRBV7-8; TRBD2 matches at 8 bases. The source is an adult in good health. Source: peripheral blood, taken on day 0 of AZD1222 vaccination. The CDR3 reads CASSSRASGFLDTQYF. CDR3 nucleotide sequence: TGTGCCAGCAGCTCAAGGGCTAGCGGGTTCTTAGATACGCAGTATTTT.